This TCR beta chain was found in a study of tumor-infiltrating lymphocytes in primary liver carcinoma. Points from the study as a whole: Among the pair types, tumor region pairs showed more overlap than tumor-adjacent and tumor-blood pairs.

The template, roughly 550 ng total RNA, yielded TCR beta cDNA made with a constant-region primer. Libraries for TCR beta were built through three nested multiplex PCR rounds, which together made up a slightly modified ARM-PCR procedure. PCR rounds one and two used TRBV1-TRBV30 forward primers with a C-beta reverse primer for around 11 cycles each. TCRdb redid the calling of the multiplex PCR reads with MiXCR, one entry per CDR3 protein. The sample holds some 320,000 distinct CDR3 sequences; approximately 60% are singletons and the top ten take roughly 9%. A note on this clonotype: Its antigen is unidentified. The junction differs from germline at one of its ends, possibly a read error.

This CDR3 comprises 13 residues. Germline V lookup: CDR1 SGHNT, CDR2 YENEEA. Germline DNA was also extracted, and blood RNA derived from unsorted whole blood. The sample consisted of peripheral blood. The receptor was derived from a man in his forties or fifties with primary liver carcinoma and hepatitis B virus infection. The chain is built from TRBV11-3 and TRBJ2-5; D gene ambiguous. Written as DNA, the CDR3 is TGTGCCAGCAGCCAGGAGCACCAAGTGACCCAGTGCTTC. Protein sequence: CASSQEHQVTQCF.